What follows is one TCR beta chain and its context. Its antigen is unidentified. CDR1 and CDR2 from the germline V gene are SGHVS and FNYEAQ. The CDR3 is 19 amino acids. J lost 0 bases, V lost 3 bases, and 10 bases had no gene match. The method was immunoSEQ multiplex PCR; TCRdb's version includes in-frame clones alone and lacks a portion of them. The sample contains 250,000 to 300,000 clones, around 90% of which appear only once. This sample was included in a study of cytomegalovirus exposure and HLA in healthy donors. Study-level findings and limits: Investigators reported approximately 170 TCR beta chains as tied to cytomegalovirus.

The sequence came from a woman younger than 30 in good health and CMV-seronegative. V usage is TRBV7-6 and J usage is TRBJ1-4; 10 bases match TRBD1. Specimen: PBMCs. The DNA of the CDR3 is TGTGCCAGCAGCTTGGCCGGGACAGGGGAATCGGCAACTAATGAAAAACTGTTTTTT. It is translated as CASSLAGTGESATNEKLFF.